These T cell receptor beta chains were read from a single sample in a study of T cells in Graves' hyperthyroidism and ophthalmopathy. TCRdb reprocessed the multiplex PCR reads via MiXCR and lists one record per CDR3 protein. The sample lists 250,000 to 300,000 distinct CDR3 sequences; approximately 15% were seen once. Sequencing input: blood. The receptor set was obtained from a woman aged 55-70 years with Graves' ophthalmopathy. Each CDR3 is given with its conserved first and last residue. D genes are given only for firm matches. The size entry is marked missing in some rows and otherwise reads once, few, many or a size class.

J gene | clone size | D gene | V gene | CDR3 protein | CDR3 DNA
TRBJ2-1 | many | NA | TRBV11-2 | CASSSGLISYNEQFF | TGTGCCAGCAGCTCGGGACTCATATCCTACAATGAGCAGTTCTTC
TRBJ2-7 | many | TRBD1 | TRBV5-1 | CASSLTGGTYEQYF | TGCGCCAGCAGCTTGACAGGGGGCACTTACGAGCAGTACTTC
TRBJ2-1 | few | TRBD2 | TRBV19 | CASSFAGTRSNEQFF | TGTGCCAGTAGTTTCGCCGGGACTAGATCCAATGAGCAGTTCTTC
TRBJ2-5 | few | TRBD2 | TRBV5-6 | CASSLTSLETQYF | TGTGCCAGCAGCCTGACTAGCCTAGAGACCCAGTACTTC
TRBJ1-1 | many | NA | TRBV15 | CATSLRLNTEAFF | TGTGCCACCAGCCTGAGGCTGAACACTGAAGCTTTCTTT
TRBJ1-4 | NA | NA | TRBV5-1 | CASSFYTGDEKLFF | TGCGCCAGCAGCTTCTACACCGGAGATGAAAAACTGTTTTTT
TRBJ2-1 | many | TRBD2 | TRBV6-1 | CASRAGGTNEQFF | TGTGCCAGCAGGGCGGGGGGTACGAATGAGCAGTTCTTC
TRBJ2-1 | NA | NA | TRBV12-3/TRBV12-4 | CASKRGGVPYNEQFF | TGTGCCAGTAAAAGGGGCGGGGTGCCCTACAATGAGCAGTTCTTC
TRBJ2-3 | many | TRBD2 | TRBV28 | CASDKGGGATDTQYF | TGTGCCAGTGATAAGGGCGGGGGTGCAACGGATACGCAGTATTTT
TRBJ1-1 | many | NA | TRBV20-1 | CSARVRELFRTNEAFF | TGCAGTGCTAGAGTAAGGGAGCTCTTCAGGACAAACGAAGCTTTCTTT
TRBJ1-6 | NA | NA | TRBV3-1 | CASSQARANSPLHF | TGTGCCAGCAGCCAAGCCAGGGCGAATTCACCCCTCCACTTT
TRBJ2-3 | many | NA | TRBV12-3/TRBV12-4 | CASTTRGRPDTQYF | TGTGCCAGCACCACCCGGGGGCGTCCGGATACGCAGTATTTT
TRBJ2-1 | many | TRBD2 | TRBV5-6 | CASSLSGRVYNEQFF | TGTGCCAGCAGCTTAAGCGGGAGAGTATACAATGAGCAGTTCTTC
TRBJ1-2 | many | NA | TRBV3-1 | CASSPRDFYYGYTF | TGTGCCAGCAGCCCCAGGGACTTTTACTATGGCTACACCTTC
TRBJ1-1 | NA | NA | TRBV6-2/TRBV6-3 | CASSPDLPSTEAFF | TGTGCCAGCAGTCCTGATCTGCCGAGCACTGAAGCTTTCTTT
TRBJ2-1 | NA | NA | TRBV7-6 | CASSSGAGGYNEQFF | TGTGCCAGCAGCTCGGGGGCAGGGGGTTACAATGAGCAGTTCTTC
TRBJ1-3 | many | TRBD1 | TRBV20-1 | CSAWDSLSGNTIYF | TGCAGTGCTTGGGACAGCCTCTCTGGAAACACCATATATTTT
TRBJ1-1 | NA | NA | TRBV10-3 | CAINPAGRNEAFF | TGTGCCATCAACCCGGCAGGGAGGAATGAAGCTTTCTTT
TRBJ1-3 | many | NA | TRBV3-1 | CASSQDLKFGGNTIYF | TGTGCCAGCAGCCAAGATCTTAAGTTCGGTGGAAACACCATATATTTT
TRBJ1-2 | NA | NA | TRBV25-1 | CASSELGGTYGYTF | TGTGCCAGCAGTGAATTGGGGGGCACCTATGGCTACACCTTC
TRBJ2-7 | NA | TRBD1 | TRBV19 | CASSLTGTGIHEQYF | TGTGCCAGTAGTCTAACCGGGACAGGGATCCACGAGCAGTACTTC
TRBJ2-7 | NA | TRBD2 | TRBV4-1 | CASSDGLVKNEQYF | TGCGCCAGCAGCGACGGACTAGTTAAAAACGAGCAGTACTTC
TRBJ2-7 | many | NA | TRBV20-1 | CSAAHPAYEQYF | TGCAGTGCCGCTCACCCTGCCTACGAGCAGTACTTC
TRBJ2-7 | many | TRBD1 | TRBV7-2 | CASSSLAGQGIMKQYF | TGTGCCAGCAGCTCCCTGGCTGGACAGGGTATTATGAAGCAGTACTTC
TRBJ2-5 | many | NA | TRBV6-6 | CASSYGGETQYF | TGTGCCAGCAGTTACGGTGGGGAGACCCAGTACTTC
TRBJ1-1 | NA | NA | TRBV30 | CAWRGVGGDTEAFF | TGTGCCTGGAGGGGAGTAGGGGGGGATACTGAAGCTTTCTTT
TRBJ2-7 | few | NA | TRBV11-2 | CASSQDPGDRGEQYF | TGTGCCAGCAGCCAAGATCCGGGGGACAGAGGCGAGCAGTACTTC
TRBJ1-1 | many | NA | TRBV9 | CASSVVAGNTEAFF | TGTGCCAGCAGCGTAGTCGCGGGGAACACTGAAGCTTTCTTT
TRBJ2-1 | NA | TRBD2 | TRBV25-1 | CASSGSTGYRTSGYNEQFF | TGTGCCAGCAGTGGATCGACAGGGTACAGGACTAGCGGATACAATGAGCAGTTCTTC
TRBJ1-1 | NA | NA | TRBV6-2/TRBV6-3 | CASSNSLRDTKAFF | TGTGCCAGCAGTAACAGTCTGAGGGACACTAAAGCTTTCTTT
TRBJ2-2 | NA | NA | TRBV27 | CASSRAWGSDTGELFF | TGTGCCAGCAGCCGAGCGTGGGGGTCGGACACCGGGGAGCTGTTTTTT
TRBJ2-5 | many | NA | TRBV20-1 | CSARRRSGFQETQYF | TGCAGTGCTAGACGTCGTTCAGGTTTCCAAGAGACCCAGTACTTC
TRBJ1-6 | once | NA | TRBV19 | CASSTVLGGRSRSPLHF | TGTGCCAGTAGTACTGTACTGGGGGGGCGGTCAAGATCACCCCTCCACTTT
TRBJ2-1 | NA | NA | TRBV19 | CASSIARRREQFF | TGTGCCAGTAGTATAGCCCGACGACGAGAGCAGTTCTTC
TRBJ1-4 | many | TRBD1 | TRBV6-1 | CASSVSGGREKLFF | TGTGCCAGCAGTGTGTCAGGGGGTCGAGAAAAACTGTTTTTT
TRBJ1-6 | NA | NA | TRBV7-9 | CASIGSNPSSYNSPLHF | TGTGCCAGCATAGGGTCAAACCCGAGCTCCTATAATTCACCCCTCCACTTT
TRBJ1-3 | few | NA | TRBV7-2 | CASSLVSFQAYGDTIYF | TGTGCCAGCAGCTTAGTCTCTTTCCAGGCCTATGGGGACACCATATATTTT
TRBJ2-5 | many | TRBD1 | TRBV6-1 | CASSWDRRQETQYF | TGTGCCAGCAGCTGGGACAGGAGACAAGAGACCCAGTACTTC
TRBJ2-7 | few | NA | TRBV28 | CASSLLTGLAYEQYF | TGTGCCAGCAGTTTATTAACGGGGTTGGCCTACGAGCAGTACTTC
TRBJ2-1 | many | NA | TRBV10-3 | CATRAEPYNEQFF | TGTGCCACCAGAGCTGAGCCCTACAATGAGCAGTTCTTC
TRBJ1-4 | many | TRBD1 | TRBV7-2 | CASSRGTGFEKLFF | TGTGCCAGCAGCCGGGGGACAGGGTTTGAAAAACTGTTTTTT
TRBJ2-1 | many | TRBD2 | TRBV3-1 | CASSPLVGRGRADEQFF | TGTGCCAGCAGCCCCCTCGTTGGGCGCGGGAGGGCCGATGAGCAGTTCTTC
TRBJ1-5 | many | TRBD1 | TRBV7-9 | CASSTDRPHSNQPQHF | TGTGCCAGCAGCACGGACAGGCCTCATAGCAATCAGCCCCAGCATTTT
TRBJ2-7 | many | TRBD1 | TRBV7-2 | CASSLDRGAVYEQYF | TGTGCCAGCAGCTTAGACAGGGGTGCAGTGTACGAGCAGTACTTC
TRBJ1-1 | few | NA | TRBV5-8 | CASSLDGGTMNTEAFF | TGTGCCAGCAGCTTGGATGGGGGAACAATGAACACTGAAGCTTTCTTT
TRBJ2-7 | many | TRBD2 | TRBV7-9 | CASSLGTSGKVYEQYF | TGTGCCAGCAGCTTAGGGACTAGCGGGAAAGTCTACGAGCAGTACTTC
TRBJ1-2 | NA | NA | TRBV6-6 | CASSYSSRGYGYTF | TGTGCCAGCAGTTACTCGAGTCGAGGCTATGGCTACACCTTC
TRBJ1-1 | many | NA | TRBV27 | CATDLTDGRNTEAFF | TGTGCCACCGATTTAACCGACGGGCGGAACACTGAAGCTTTCTTT
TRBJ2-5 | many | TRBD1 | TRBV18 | CASSPRPGQQETQYF | TGTGCCAGCTCACCCCGACCGGGACAGCAAGAGACCCAGTACTTC
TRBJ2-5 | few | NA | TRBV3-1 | CASREQGGIETQYF | TGTGCCAGCAGGGAACAGGGGGGGATAGAGACCCAGTACTTC
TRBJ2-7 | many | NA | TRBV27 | CASRTTSSYEQYF | TGTGCCAGCAGGACGACTAGCTCCTACGAGCAGTACTTC
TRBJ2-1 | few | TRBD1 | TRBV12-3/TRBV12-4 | CASSGLGQTFF | TGTGCCAGCAGTGGACTGGGACAGACGTTCTTC
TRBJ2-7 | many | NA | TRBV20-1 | CSAFGEAYEQYF | TGCAGTGCATTTGGGGAAGCCTACGAGCAGTACTTC
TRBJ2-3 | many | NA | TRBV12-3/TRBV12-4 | CASSPRQSLIDLNTQYF | TGTGCCAGCAGCCCGCGACAGAGCCTTATCGATTTGAATACGCAGTATTTT
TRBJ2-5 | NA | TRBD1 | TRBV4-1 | CASSQVGTVEQETQYF | TGCGCCAGCAGCCAAGTGGGGACAGTGGAACAAGAGACCCAGTACTTC